This TCR beta chain was documented in a study of blood T cell repertoires in COVID-19. The wider study: Whether acute or convalescent, the COVID-19 samples came from the United States, Italy and Spain.

While infection was still active, Seattle patients were enrolled and then followed longitudinally. Authors' analysis steps: How many nucleated cells were present was estimated from reference gene primer amplification. Some clones are missing from TCRdb's copy, which holds only in-frame ones; the method was immunoSEQ multiplex PCR. V and J calls and clone size are those listed in that table; D and trimming were worked out from the DNA. Of fewer than 60,000 clones in the sample, approximately 75% were seen once. This clone came up a few times. The TCR was taken from a man aged 55-75 years with COVID-19, enrolled during active disease. Sequences were obtained from peripheral blood.

CDR3 amino acids: CASSLLGGSYEQYF. For the CDR3, the DNA is TGTGCCAGCAGTTTACTCGGGGGTTCCTACGAGCAGTACTTC. The rearrangement joins TRBV5-4 to TRBJ2-7, with a weak D call TRBD2 (6 bases). Germline CDR1 is SGHNT and CDR2 is YYREEE (reference sequence). The CDR3 has 14 residues. V gave up 5 bases and J gave up 1 base, with 13 bases separating them. Using reference TRBV5-4 and TRBJ2-7 for the parts outside the CDR3, the full variable domain is ETGVTQSPTHLIKTRGQQVTLRCSSQSGHNTVSWYQQALGQGPQFIFQYYREEENGRGNFPPRFSGLQFPNYSSELNVNALELDDSALYLCASSLLGGSYEQYFGPGTRLTVT.